This TCR beta chain is from a study of blood T cell repertoires in COVID-19. This CDR3 has 18 residues. Trimming took off 1 base at V and 0 bases at J, with 16 bases between the two ends. Germline assignment: CDR1 SGHNT and CDR2 YYREEE (reference sequence). Assay used: immunoSEQ multiplex PCR; TCRdb lists only in-frame clones, some missing. The sample holds approximately 120,000 clones, 84% seen once. The sequenced material came from peripheral blood. The clonotype was recovered from a human donor in a cohort sampled during active COVID-19. V and J are TRBV5-4 and TRBJ1-4, with D perhaps TRBD1 (6 bases). The CDR3 spells CASSLLTGRRATNEKLFF. As DNA, the CDR3 is TGTGCCAGCAGCTTGCTTACAGGGAGAAGAGCAACTAATGAAAAACTGTTTTTT.